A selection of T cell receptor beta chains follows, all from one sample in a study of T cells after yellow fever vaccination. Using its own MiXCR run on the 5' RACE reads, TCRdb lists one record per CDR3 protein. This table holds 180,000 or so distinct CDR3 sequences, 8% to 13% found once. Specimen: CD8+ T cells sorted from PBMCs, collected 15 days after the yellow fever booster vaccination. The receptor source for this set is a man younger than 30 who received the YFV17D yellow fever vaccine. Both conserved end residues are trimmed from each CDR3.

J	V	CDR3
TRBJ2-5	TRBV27	ASSSGGAETQY
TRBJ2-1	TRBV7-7	ASSSKVGAYNEQF
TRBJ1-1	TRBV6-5	ASSTGPNTEAF
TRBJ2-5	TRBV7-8	ASRDRAASEEETQY
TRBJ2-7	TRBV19	ASSRGETYEQY
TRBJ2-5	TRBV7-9	ASNIWLAGQQETQY
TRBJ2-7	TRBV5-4	ASSFGGADNEQY
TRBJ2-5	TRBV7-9	ASSSTMRSAYQETQY
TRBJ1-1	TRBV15	ATSRDFIEAF
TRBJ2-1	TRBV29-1	SVVWWYGNEQF
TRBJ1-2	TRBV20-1	SANRPGTGEVGYGYT
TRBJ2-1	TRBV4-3	ASSHSFPGQGVNEQF
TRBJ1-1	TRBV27	ASTLTSANTEAF
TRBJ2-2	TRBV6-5	ASRKFPNTGELF
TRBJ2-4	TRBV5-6	ASSPTGLGGIQY
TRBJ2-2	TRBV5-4	ASSLWDRANTGELF
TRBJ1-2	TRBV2	ASSEAKTVNYGYT
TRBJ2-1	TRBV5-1	ASSLADRGLDEQF
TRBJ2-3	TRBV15	ATSRGQENTDTQY
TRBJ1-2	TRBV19	ASSISAWAYGYT
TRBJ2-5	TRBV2	ASSERLAQETQY
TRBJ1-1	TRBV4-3	ASSQDLGSPEAF
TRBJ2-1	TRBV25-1	ASSDRQGIPNEQF
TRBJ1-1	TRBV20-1	SARLDRGGTEAF
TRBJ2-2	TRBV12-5	ASGFYLTRGGDYTGELF
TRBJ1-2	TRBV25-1	ASSELTAGYYGYT
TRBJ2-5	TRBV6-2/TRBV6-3	ASSSNQETQY
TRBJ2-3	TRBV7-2	ASKRSDLTADTQY